The table lists the clone carrying this T cell receptor (beta chain) with a few counts. V shed 3 bases and J 0 bases; nucleotides not matched to a gene: 14. Germline loops: CDR1 SGDLS, CDR2 YYNGEE. The CDR3 is made up of 20 amino acids. These data are taken from a study of blood T cell repertoires in COVID-19. Overall study context: COVID-19 samples from acute and convalescent phases originated in the United States, Italy and Spain. The analysed material was cDNA or gDNA that came from T cells, B-cell-depleted T cells, or PBMCs.

The method was immunoSEQ multiplex PCR; TCRdb's version includes in-frame clones alone and lacks a portion of them. This table holds 99,000 or so clones, about 86% found once. The genes are TRBV9 and TRBJ1-3; TRBD1 agrees at 11 bases. Source material: peripheral blood. The receptor comes from a woman older than 75 with active or convalescent COVID-19. Here the CDR3 reads CASSGGDRDRGALSGNTIYF. The CDR3 DNA follows: TGTGCCAGCAGCGGAGGGGACCGGGACAGGGGGGCACTCTCTGGAAACACCATATATTTT.